One sample yielded the 14 T cell receptor beta chains listed below, sequenced in a study of identifying expanded T cells in peripheral blood. The table came from immunoSEQ multiplex PCR; TCRdb's copy has only in-frame clones and leaves some out. Counted here are 95,000 to 100,000 clones, 87% occurring once; the ten biggest clones make up roughly 17%. The sequenced material came from blood. The source of these receptors is a person aged 18-70 years in good health.

This rearrangement joins TRBV18 to TRBJ2-3; 7 nucleotides align to TRBD1. The CDR3 sequence is 14 residues long. V shed 6 bases and J 3 bases; nucleotides not matched to a gene: 6. The V gene's germline CDR1 is KGHSH and CDR2 LQKENI. CDR3 DNA sequence: TGTGCCAGCTCCCGACAGGGAAAAACAGATACGCAGTATTTT. Translation: CASSRQGKTDTQYF. Drawing the rest from reference TRBV18 and TRBJ2-3, the complete variable domain is NAGVMQNPRHLVRRRGQEARLRCSPMKGHSHVYWYRQLPEEGLKFMVYLQKENIIDESGMPKERFSAEFPKEGPSILRIQQVVRGDSAAYFCASSRQGKTDTQYFGPGTRLTVL.

This sequence joins TRBV7-9 and TRBJ1-1; D is ambiguous. CDR3 length: 13 amino acids. The germline V gene has CDR1 SEHNR and CDR2 FQNEAQ (reference sequence). V gave up 0 bases and J gave up 6 bases, with 8 bases separating them. CDR3 amino acids: CASSLAARAEAFF. The DNA for the CDR3 is TGTGCCAGCAGCTTAGCAGCTAGGGCTGAAGCTTTCTTT.

V is TRBV7-2 and J is TRBJ2-7, with TRBD1 as a possible D gene (6 bases). Germline V gives CDR1 SGHTA, CDR2 FQGNSA. The length of the CDR3 is 14 residues. V lost 5 bases and J lost 10, with 21 bases in between. DNA of the CDR3: TGTGCCAGCAGCCCCGACTGGACAGCCCCCTCCCAGTACTTC. Amino acids: CASSPDWTAPSQYF.

This clone occurred a few times. This chain links TRBV6-5 with TRBJ1-1, with a weak D call TRBD1 (6 bases). CDR1 is MNHEY and CDR2 is SVGAGI in the germline V gene. V shed 6 bases and J shed 0 bases, with 11 bases lying between them. This CDR3 comprises 14 residues. CDR3: CASSSDRLNTEAFF. CDR3 bases: TGTGCCAGCAGCAGTGACAGGCTGAACACTGAAGCTTTCTTT.

J is TRBJ1-1 and V is TRBV18; 8 bases fit TRBD1. V shed 6 bases and J 6 bases; nucleotides not matched to a gene: 15. Germline V CDR1 and CDR2: KGHSH, LQKENI. This CDR3 has 16 amino acids. In DNA form, the CDR3 reads TGTGCCAGCTCCTCTTACGGACAGGGAGGGCGGGCTGAAGCTTTCTTT. It specifies CASSSYGQGGRAEAFF.

The chain employs TRBV11-2 and TRBJ1-1; no reliable D call. V lost 2 bases, J lost 0 bases, and 7 bases lay in between. CDR3 length equals 14 residues. Germline lookup yields CDR1 SGHAT and CDR2 FQNNGV. The chain's CDR3 is CASSLMGMNTEAFF. Written as DNA, the CDR3 is TGTGCCAGCAGCTTAATGGGAATGAACACTGAAGCTTTCTTT.

This clone has a handful of counts. V usage is TRBV13 and J usage is TRBJ2-1; 12 nucleotides match TRBD2. Per the germline V gene, CDR1 is PRHDT and CDR2 is FYEKMQ (reference sequence). The CDR3 is 15 residues long. V lost 4 bases and J lost 8; bases outside the gene matches: 6. DNA for the CDR3: TGTGCCAGCAGCTCGTTACTAGCGGGGGGCTATGAGCAGTTCTTC. Translating it yields CASSSLLAGGYEQFF.

This chain links TRBV28 with TRBJ1-6, with 9 bases fitting TRBD1. V dropped 6 bases and J dropped 3; count of bases not matched to a gene: 9. The CDR3 runs 17 residues. The germline V gene has CDR1 MDHEN and CDR2 SYDVKM. The chain's CDR3 is CASSSEQGADYNSPLHF. CDR3 nucleotides: TGTGCCAGCAGCTCGGAACAGGGGGCAGACTATAATTCACCCCTCCACTTT.

The J gene is TRBJ2-3, the V gene TRBV7-2; D ambiguous. V lost 0 bases and J 6 bases, leaving 4 bases between the germline ends. Germline values: CDR1 SGHTA, CDR2 FQGNSA. The CDR3 length is 12 residues. The CDR3 region is CASSLAPDTQYF. DNA of the CDR3: TGTGCCAGCAGCTTAGCGCCGGATACGCAGTATTTT.

In this sample, this clone turned up a few times. The chain links TRBV5-8 to TRBJ1-5; the D is unclear. Germline assignment: CDR1 SGHTS and CDR2 YDEGEE. CDR3 length: 13 residues. V lost 3 bases, J lost 6 bases, and 10 bases lay in between. For the CDR3, the DNA is TGTGCCAGCAGCTGGGGAGGTTTTCAGCCCCAGCATTTT. The encoded protein is CASSWGGFQPQHF.

The chain has TRBV18 and TRBJ1-6; TRBD1 matches at 7 bases. This CDR3 has 15 residues. CDR1 is KGHSH, CDR2 LQKENI, per germline. The junction had 4 bases not matched to a gene; V was cut back by 1 base and J by 7 bases. DNA of the CDR3: TGTGCCAGCTCACCACGGGACAGTGGAAATTCACCCCTCCACTTT. Its protein is CASSPRDSGNSPLHF.

The chain employs TRBV19 and TRBJ1-2; TRBD1 is a possible D gene (5 bases). V gave up 1 base and J gave up 5 bases, with 14 bases separating them. CDR3 size: 15 residues. Germline V gives CDR1 LNHDA, CDR2 SQIVND (reference sequence). CDR3 in amino acids: CASSIAGNPFYGYTF. CDR3 nucleotides: TGTGCCAGTAGTATAGCAGGGAATCCCTTTTATGGCTACACCTTC.

The CDR3 DNA reads TGCGCCAGCAGCCGGGTCTTGGCTAGCGGGGGGACTCAAGAGACCCAGTACTTC. Its protein is CASSRVLASGGTQETQYF. The chain joins TRBV4-3 to TRBJ2-5; TRBD2 matches 11 bases. Germline loops: CDR1 LGHNA, CDR2 YSLEER. The CDR3 has 18 residues. The junction had 12 bases not matched to a gene; V was cut back by 4 bases and J by 2 bases.

The chain links TRBV5-1 to TRBJ1-1, with D unresolved. Trimming removed 0 bases from V and 1 base from J, with 7 bases in between. The CDR3 length is 14 residues. The germline CDR1 and CDR2 sequences are SGHRS and YFSETQ. The CDR3 here is CASSLGERNTEAFF. The CDR3 bases are TGCGCCAGCAGCTTGGGGGAACGGAACACTGAAGCTTTCTTT.